These 12 T cell receptor beta chains were all obtained from the same sample, sequenced in a study of cytomegalovirus exposure and HLA in healthy donors. Assay used: immunoSEQ multiplex PCR; TCRdb lists only in-frame clones, some missing. The sample has about 240,000 clones; 70% to 90% are singletons. Sequencing was carried out using PBMCs. All receptors derive from a woman in her twenties or thirties in good health and CMV-seropositive.

The chain carries TRBV2 and TRBJ2-1; 7 bases map to TRBD1. The CDR3 extends over 13 amino acids. Per germline, CDR1 SNHLY and CDR2 FYNNEI. With V trimmed by 10 bases and J by 8 bases, 11 bases remained unmatched. The CDR3 sequence is CATWTGSIDEQFF. CDR3 bases: TGTGCCACCTGGACAGGAAGTATCGATGAGCAGTTCTTC.

The rearrangement uses TRBV7-9 and TRBJ2-1; 11 bases fit TRBD1. The germline CDR1 and CDR2 sequences are SEHNR and FQNEAQ (reference sequence). The V gene end was trimmed by 4 bases and the J gene end by 5 bases; junction bases not matched to a gene: 10. The CDR3 is made up of 17 amino acids. In nucleotides, the CDR3 is TGTGCCAGCAGCTCCCCCCTGGGACAGGGGGTTAACAATGAGCAGTTCTTC. Translation: CASSSPLGQGVNNEQFF.

This clone was seen just once. V gene TRBV2 combines with J gene TRBJ1-1; 8 nucleotides agree with TRBD1. Germline V gene sequence: CDR1 SNHLY, CDR2 FYNNEI. CDR3 size: 13 residues. V shed 7 bases and J 2 bases; nucleotides not matched to a gene: 3. The CDR3 reads CASNGQGNTEAFF. As DNA, the CDR3 is TGTGCCAGCAATGGACAGGGAAACACTGAAGCTTTCTTT.

The gene calls are TRBV6-5 and TRBJ2-1; 10 nucleotides align to TRBD1. Trimming at V came to 4 bases and at J to 12 bases, leaving 15 bases not matched to a gene. The germline gives CDR1 MNHEY, CDR2 SVGAGI. This CDR3 is built from 16 residues. The CDR3 sequence: CASSSSGTGAARRQFF. CDR3 DNA sequence: TGTGCCAGCAGTTCCTCCGGGACAGGGGCTGCTAGGAGGCAGTTCTTC.

DNA of the CDR3: TGTGCCAGCAGCTGGGCTCTCGGGGTATCCGGAAACACCATATATTTT. This gives the protein CASSWALGVSGNTIYF. The V gene is TRBV7-9, the J gene TRBJ1-3, with D unresolved. The germline CDR1 and CDR2 sequences are SEHNR and FQNEAQ (reference sequence). V dropped 4 bases and J dropped 4 bases, with 17 bases sitting between them. The CDR3 has 16 residues.

The rearrangement links TRBV18 to TRBJ2-1; 13 bases fit TRBD2. V shed 2 bases, J shed 7 bases, and the junction held 5 bases outside the gene matches. CDR1 and CDR2 from the germline V gene are KGHSH and LQKENI. The CDR3 sequence is 16 residues long. CDR3 in amino acids: CASSPGTSGIYNEQFF. CDR3 DNA sequence: TGTGCCAGCTCACCAGGGACTAGCGGGATTTATAATGAGCAGTTCTTC.

The V gene is TRBV6-4, the J gene TRBJ1-1, with D unclear. V lost 5 bases and J 1 base, leaving 8 bases between the germline ends. Looked up from germline, CDR1 is MRHNA and CDR2 is SNTAGT. This CDR3 contains 13 residues. CDR3: CASSSIPNTEAFF. The CDR3, as DNA: TGTGCCAGCAGTTCTATCCCGAACACTGAAGCTTTCTTT.

V usage is TRBV27 and J usage is TRBJ2-7; perhaps TRBD2 as D (5 bases). CDR1 is MNHEY, CDR2 SMNVEV, per germline (reference sequence). This CDR3 has 13 amino acids. V was cut by 3 bases and J by 4 bases, with 10 bases left in between. The CDR3 coding sequence is TGTGCCAGCAGTTTGGGCACTAGATACGAGCAGTACTTC. It encodes CASSLGTRYEQYF.

The chain recombines TRBV30 with TRBJ1-5; possibly TRBD1 for D (6 bases). Germline lookup yields CDR1 GTSNPN and CDR2 SVGIG (reference sequence). Trimming cost V 5 bases and J 6 bases, with 11 bases left between them. This CDR3 contains 12 residues. CDR3: CAWEGGGQPQHF. CDR3 in DNA: TGTGCCTGGGAAGGGGGTGGTCAGCCCCAGCATTTT.

The table lists this clone with a count of one. V and J are TRBV4-1 and TRBJ1-3; TRBD1 agrees at 7 bases. Germline values: CDR1 MGHRA, CDR2 YSYEKL. The CDR3 runs to 17 residues. After removal of 5 bases from V and 1 base from J, the junction contained 11 bases not matched to a gene. The chain's CDR3 is CASSKYRGKGSGNTIYF. DNA of the CDR3: TGCGCCAGCAGCAAATACAGGGGAAAAGGATCTGGAAACACCATATATTTT.

The rearrangement uses TRBV6-1 and TRBJ1-4, with D perhaps TRBD1 (6 bases). The CDR3 contains 15 residues. Germline V gene lookup returns CDR1 MNHNS and CDR2 SASEGT. Trimming stripped 1 base from V and 7 bases from J, with 13 bases between. The CDR3 nucleotides read TGTGCCAGCAGTGAAGGGGGGCTCGGAGGTGAAAAACTGTTTTTT. It yields the protein CASSEGGLGGEKLFF.

The chain uses TRBV6-1 and TRBJ2-7; tentatively, D is TRBD2 (7 bases). Trimming removed 7 bases from V and 4 bases from J, with 17 bases in between. CDR3 size: 14 residues. Germline V gene lookup returns CDR1 MNHNS and CDR2 SASEGT. Here the CDR3 DNA reads TGTGCCAGCATCCCTTGGGGGGGCTCTTACGAGCAGTACTTC. It specifies CASIPWGGSYEQYF.